This T cell receptor (beta chain) appears in the sequencing data of a study of blood T cell repertoires in COVID-19. The wider study: T cells, B-cell-depleted T cells, or PBMCs provided the cDNA or gDNA that served as material.

This clone appeared a few times. In the original workflow: Reference gene primer amplification yielded estimated nucleated cell counts. Only in-frame clones appear in the TCRdb table, and some are missing; sequencing was by immunoSEQ multiplex PCR. The V and J calls and clone size were taken over from that table, and D and trimming were inferred from the DNA. The data show around 21,000 clones, more than 70% seen once. V was cut by 5 bases and J by 2 bases, with 10 bases left in between. There are 15 residues in the CDR3. Germline CDR1 and CDR2: SGHTA and FQGNSA. V gene TRBV7-2 combines with J gene TRBJ1-6; no clear D. The clonotype comes from a man aged 35 to 55 with acute or convalescent COVID-19. The sample was peripheral blood. The CDR3 is CASSLVAAYNSPLHF. CDR3 DNA sequence: TGTGCCAGCAGCCTGGTGGCAGCCTATAATTCACCCCTCCACTTT.